Below are 13 T cell receptor beta chains sequenced from a single sample in a study of T cell changes during pregnancy in multiple sclerosis. Generated by immunoSEQ multiplex PCR, the TCRdb table keeps only in-frame clones and is missing some. Among tens of thousands of clones listed, around nine tenths were seen once. Sequencing used CD8+ T cells from peripheral blood mononuclear cells, obtained in the first trimester of pregnancy. These receptor sequences come from a female donor with multiple sclerosis, enrolled in a pregnancy study.

The V and J genes are TRBV27 and TRBJ2-7; 9 bases agree with TRBD2. The CDR3 is 14 amino acids. CDR1 and CDR2 (germline): MNHEY, SMNVEV (reference sequence). After removal of 3 bases from V and 3 bases from J, the junction contained 3 bases not matched to a gene. The CDR3 region is CASSLGTSSYEQYF. The CDR3 region has the DNA TGTGCCAGCAGTTTGGGGACTAGCAGCTACGAGCAGTACTTC.

This clone was detected once. The chain uses TRBV29-1 and TRBJ2-2; tentatively, D is TRBD1 (6 bases). The V end was cut by 4 bases, the J end by 1 base, with 7 bases between. Per germline, CDR1 SQVTM and CDR2 ANQGSEA. This CDR3 contains 13 residues. The CDR3 spells CSVVDRNTGELFF. CDR3 DNA sequence: TGCAGCGTTGTGGACAGGAACACCGGGGAGCTGTTTTTT.

V usage is TRBV9 and J usage is TRBJ2-3, with D hard to call. This CDR3 comprises 15 residues. Germline V lookup: CDR1 SGDLS, CDR2 YYNGEE. Trimming pared 4 bases from V and 2 bases from J, leaving 14 bases between. This CDR3 is CASSPAISFTDTQYF. The CDR3 nucleotides read TGTGCCAGCAGCCCCGCCATTAGCTTCACAGATACGCAGTATTTT.

This clone is deemed medium-sized. The gene calls are TRBV7-3 and TRBJ2-7; TRBD1 matches at 10 bases. This CDR3 spans 13 amino acids. V shed 5 bases and J 6 bases; nucleotides not matched to a gene: 4. Germline V gives CDR1 SGHTA, CDR2 FQGTGA. CDR3 amino acids: CASSLTGGSEQYF. CDR3 coding DNA: TGTGCCAGCAGCCTGACAGGGGGCTCCGAGCAGTACTTC.

The chain has TRBV25-1 and TRBJ2-5; D gene unclear. The germline V gene encodes CDR1 MGHDK and CDR2 SYGVNS. Trimming shortened V by 2 bases and J by 0 bases, and 13 bases separated the two germline ends. CDR3 length: 16 residues. CDR3 sequence (DNA): TGTGCCAGCAGTGAACACCATATAGCCAACCAAGAGACCCAGTACTTC. Translated, it gives CASSEHHIANQETQYF.

The gene calls are TRBV7-9 and TRBJ2-1; 7 nucleotides align to TRBD1. This CDR3 spans 16 amino acids. Germline V gives CDR1 SEHNR, CDR2 FQNEAQ (reference sequence). The ends lost 5 bases at V and 0 bases at J; junction bases unmatched: 7. CDR3 in DNA: TGTGCCAGCAGCACGAGGACAGGAAGCTCCTACAATGAGCAGTTCTTC. Its translation: CASSTRTGSSYNEQFF.

This clone was picked up a small number of times. Additional DNA sequences in this sample encode the identical CDR3. This chain uses TRBV14 with TRBJ2-7; 10 nucleotides line up with TRBD2. Germline CDR1 and CDR2: SGHDN and FVKESK. Germline trimming cut 3 bases from V and 4 bases from J; bases unmatched to any gene: 6. The CDR3 contains 15 residues. In DNA, the CDR3 is TGTGCCAGCAGCCAGACCAGCGGGAGGGGGTACGAGCAGTACTTC. Translation: CASSQTSGRGYEQYF.

V gene TRBV7-9 combines with J gene TRBJ2-7, with D possibly matching TRBD2 (6 bases). Germline CDR1 and CDR2: SEHNR and FQNEAQ (reference sequence). The CDR3 runs 16 residues. V lost 1 base, J lost 2 bases, and 15 bases lay in between. The CDR3 loop is CASSLGPGEGTYEQYF. DNA for the CDR3: TGTGCCAGCAGCTTAGGTCCGGGAGAGGGAACCTACGAGCAGTACTTC.

V usage is TRBV7-3 and J usage is TRBJ1-5; possible D gene TRBD1, 5 bases. The V gene lost 0 bases and the J gene lost 3 bases, with 18 bases spanning the gap. This CDR3 contains 18 residues. Germline values: CDR1 SGHTA, CDR2 FQGTGA. CDR3 region: CASSLTNGGSFDNQPQHF. The CDR3 nucleotides are TGTGCCAGCAGCTTAACTAACGGGGGGTCCTTCGACAATCAGCCCCAGCATTTT.

CDR3 sequence (DNA): TGTGCCAGCAGCAACTCCGCGGGGCTCGGAGCTTTGCATTTT. It is translated as CASSNSAGLGALHF. The chain has TRBV6-5 and TRBJ1-5; weak D call: TRBD1 (5 bases). CDR3 length equals 14 residues. Germline V gene sequence: CDR1 MNHEY, CDR2 SVGAGI. V shed 6 bases and J shed 15 bases, with 24 bases lying between them.

The rearrangement joins TRBV4-1 to TRBJ2-7; D is perhaps TRBD2 (5 bases). CDR3 length: 15 amino acids. The ends were cut back, 4 bases at V and 4 bases at J, with 17 bases in the middle. CDR1 and CDR2 from the germline V gene are MGHRA and YSYEKL. In DNA, the CDR3 is TGCGCCAGCAGCCCGAGGGTAGTCGACCATTACGAGCAGTACTTC. It specifies CASSPRVVDHYEQYF.

The V call is TRBV12-5, the J call TRBJ1-2; TRBD1 aligns across 7 bases. The CDR3 contains 15 residues. V lost 3 bases to trimming and J lost 2 bases; unmatched junction nucleotides: 6. Looked up from germline, CDR1 is LGHNT and CDR2 is FRNRAP. The CDR3 sequence is CASGFGPGGNYGYTF. CDR3 sequence (DNA): TGTGCTAGTGGTTTCGGCCCAGGGGGGAACTATGGCTACACCTTC.

This clone occurred a few times. The chain uses TRBV28 and TRBJ2-7; 11 bases map to TRBD2. CDR3 length equals 16 residues. Germline V gene sequence: CDR1 MDHEN, CDR2 SYDVKM. V was pared by 3 bases and J by 3 bases, with 7 bases of the junction left unmatched. CDR3 sequence reads: CASSFAPGLADYEQYF. Written as DNA, the CDR3 is TGTGCCAGCAGTTTCGCCCCGGGACTAGCGGACTACGAGCAGTACTTC.